This T cell receptor (beta chain) was obtained from a study of T cell responses to AZD1222 COVID-19 vaccine. Points from the study as a whole: Spike-specific TCR breadth and depth rose after two AZD1222 doses.

TCRdb's table, derived via immunoSEQ multiplex PCR, lists solely in-frame clones and lacks some. This table holds about 140,000 clones. As concerns this clone: The target antigen is unknown.

The CDR3 has 14 amino acids. Germline CDR1 and CDR2: MDHEN and SYDVKM. V shed 5 bases, J shed 0 bases, and the junction held 2 bases outside the gene matches. The sequence came from an adult in good health. The V gene is TRBV28, the J gene TRBJ2-3, with TRBD1 matching over 7 bases. The source material was peripheral blood. The CDR3 bases are TGTGCCAGCAGTGTGACAGGGAGCACAGATACGCAGTATTTT. This gives the protein CASSVTGSTDTQYF.